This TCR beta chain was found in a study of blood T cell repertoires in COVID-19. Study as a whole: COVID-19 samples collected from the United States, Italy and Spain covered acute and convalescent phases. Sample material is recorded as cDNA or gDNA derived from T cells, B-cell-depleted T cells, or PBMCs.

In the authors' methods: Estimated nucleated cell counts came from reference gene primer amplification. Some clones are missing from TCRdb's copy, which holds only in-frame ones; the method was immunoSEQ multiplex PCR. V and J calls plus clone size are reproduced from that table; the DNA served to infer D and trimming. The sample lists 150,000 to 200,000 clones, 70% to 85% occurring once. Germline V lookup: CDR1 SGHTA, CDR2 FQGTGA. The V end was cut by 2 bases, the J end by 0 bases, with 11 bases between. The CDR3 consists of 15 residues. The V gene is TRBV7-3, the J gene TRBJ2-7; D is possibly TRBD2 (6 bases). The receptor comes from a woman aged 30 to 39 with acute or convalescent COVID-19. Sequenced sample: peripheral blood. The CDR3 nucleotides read TGTGCCAGCAGCTTAGGAGGAGGGAGCTCCTACGAGCAGTACTTC. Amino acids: CASSLGGGSSYEQYF.